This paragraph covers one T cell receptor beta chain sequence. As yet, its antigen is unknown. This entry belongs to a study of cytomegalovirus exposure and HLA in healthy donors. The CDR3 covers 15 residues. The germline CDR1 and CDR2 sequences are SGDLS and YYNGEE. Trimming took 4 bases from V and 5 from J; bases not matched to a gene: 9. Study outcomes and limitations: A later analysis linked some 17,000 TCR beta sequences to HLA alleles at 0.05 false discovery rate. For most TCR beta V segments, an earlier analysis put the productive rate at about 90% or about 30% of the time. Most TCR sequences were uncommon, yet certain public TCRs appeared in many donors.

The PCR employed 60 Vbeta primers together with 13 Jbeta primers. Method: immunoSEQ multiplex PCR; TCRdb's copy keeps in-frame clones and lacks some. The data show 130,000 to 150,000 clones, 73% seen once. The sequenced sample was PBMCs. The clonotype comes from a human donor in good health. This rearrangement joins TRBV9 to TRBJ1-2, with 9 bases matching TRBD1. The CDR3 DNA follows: TGTGCCAGCAGCCCCGGACAGGGGCCATTATATGGCTACACCTTC. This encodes CASSPGQGPLYGYTF. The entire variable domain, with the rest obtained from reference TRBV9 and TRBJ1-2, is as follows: DSGVTQTPKHLITATGQRVTLRCSPRSGDLSVYWYQQSLDQGLQFLIQYYNGEERAKGNILERFSAQQFPDLHSELNLSSLELGDSALYFCASSPGQGPLYGYTFGSGTRLTVV.